This T cell receptor beta chain was sequenced for a study of blood T cell repertoires in COVID-19. Study-level background: COVID-19 samples from acute and convalescent phases originated in the United States, Italy and Spain.

V dropped 6 bases and J dropped 4 bases, with 10 bases sitting between them. Germline V gene data show CDR1 as LGHNA and CDR2 as YNFKEQ. This CDR3 has 12 amino acids. Profiled with immunoSEQ multiplex PCR; TCRdb holds only in-frame clones, not every one. The table has more than 150,000 clones, 90% seen once. The specimen sequenced was peripheral blood. This chain uses TRBV4-2 with TRBJ2-7; tentative D call: TRBD2 (5 bases). The sequence came from a man between 45 and 60 years old with acute or convalescent COVID-19. Here the CDR3 DNA reads TGTGCCAGCAGTGGGGAGAGGTACGAGCAGTACTTC. Its protein is CASSGERYEQYF.